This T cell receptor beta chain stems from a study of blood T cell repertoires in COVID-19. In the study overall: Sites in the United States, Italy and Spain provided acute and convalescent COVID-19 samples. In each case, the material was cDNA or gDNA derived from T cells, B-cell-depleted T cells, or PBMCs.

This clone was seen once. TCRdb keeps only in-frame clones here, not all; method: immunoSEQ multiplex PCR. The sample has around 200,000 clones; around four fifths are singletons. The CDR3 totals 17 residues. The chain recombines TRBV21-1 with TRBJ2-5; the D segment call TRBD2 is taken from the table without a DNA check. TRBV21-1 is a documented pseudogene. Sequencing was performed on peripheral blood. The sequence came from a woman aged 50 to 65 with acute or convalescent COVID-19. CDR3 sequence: CASKVAGSGRGGETQYF. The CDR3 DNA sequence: TGTGCCAGCAAGGTAGCGGGTAGCGGGAGAGGGGGAGAGACCCAGTACTTC.